This T cell receptor (beta chain) was documented in a study of regulatory T cells in long-lasting Graves disease. V shed 5 bases and J shed 5 bases, with 10 bases lying between them. Germline values: CDR1 SGHAT, CDR2 FQNNGV. The CDR3 has 14 residues. Researchers made TCR beta libraries by using iRepertoire HTBI primers and running Arm-PCR on CDR3 regions. As originally analysed: Across the samples, identification revealed 55 to 80 TRBV and some 14 TRBJ segments. TCRdb analysed the multiplex PCR reads with MiXCR anew, one entry per CDR3 protein. None of the V and J calls come from the authors' own analysis; TCRdb made them. The table has roughly 440,000 distinct CDR3 sequences, about 17% seen once. This clonotype was seen at least ten times. What it recognizes is unknown. The study, taken as a whole, reports: Having few samples may have compromised the accuracy.

Time point here: newly diagnosed GD, antithyroid drugs for less than 3 months. The TCR library was prepared using RNA isolated from PBMCs. Diagnosing Graves' disease relied on the American Thyroid Association guidelines. These same data were also listed under a study on T cells in Graves' hyperthyroidism and ophthalmopathy. That source notes: Most thyroid clonotypes expanded above 0.001 were also detected in blood.

The TCR was taken from a woman aged 18 to 35 with Graves disease. The gene calls are TRBV11-2 and TRBJ1-6, with D hard to call. The sequences come from peripheral blood mononuclear cells (PBMCs), collected at new diagnosis, from a patient treated with antithyroid drugs. The CDR3 region is CASSHRGNNSPLHF. The DNA of the CDR3 is TGTGCCAGCAGCCACCGGGGAAATAATTCACCCCTCCACTTT.